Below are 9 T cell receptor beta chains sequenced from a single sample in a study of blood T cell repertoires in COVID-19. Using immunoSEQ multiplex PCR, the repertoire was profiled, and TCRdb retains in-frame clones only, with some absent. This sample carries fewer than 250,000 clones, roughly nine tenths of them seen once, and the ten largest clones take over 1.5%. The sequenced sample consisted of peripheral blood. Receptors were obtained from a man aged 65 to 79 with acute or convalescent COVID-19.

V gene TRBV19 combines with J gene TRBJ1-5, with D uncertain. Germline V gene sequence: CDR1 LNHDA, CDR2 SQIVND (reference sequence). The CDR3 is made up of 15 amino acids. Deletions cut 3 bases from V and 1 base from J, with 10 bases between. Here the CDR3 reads CASSIVRGSNQPQHF. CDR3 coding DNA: TGTGCCAGTAGTATCGTCCGGGGAAGCAATCAGCCCCAGCATTTT.

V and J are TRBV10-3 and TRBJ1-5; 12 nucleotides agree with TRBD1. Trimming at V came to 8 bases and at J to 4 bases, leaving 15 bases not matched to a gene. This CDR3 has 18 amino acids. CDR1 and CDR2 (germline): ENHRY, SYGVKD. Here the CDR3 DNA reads TGTGCCATCGGCGACGGGACAGGGGGCCGGTTGCTTAATCAGCCCCAGCATTTT. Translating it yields CAIGDGTGGRLLNQPQHF.

CDR3: CASRDDRGLNTGELFF. CDR3 coding DNA: TGTGCCAGCAGAGACGACAGGGGTCTAAACACCGGGGAGCTGTTTTTT. The gene calls are TRBV2 and TRBJ2-2; TRBD1 matches 8 bases. Unmatched junction bases numbered 8, after V lost 6 bases and J lost 2 bases. The CDR3 loop spans 16 amino acids. Germline lookup yields CDR1 SNHLY and CDR2 FYNNEI. Together with reference TRBV2 and TRBJ2-2, the CDR3 gives the full variable domain: EPEVTQTPSHQVTQMGQEVILRCVPISNHLYFYWYRQILGQKVEFLVSFYNNEISEKSEIFDDQFSVERPDGSNFTLKIRSTKLEDSAMYFCASRDDRGLNTGELFFGEGSRLTVL.

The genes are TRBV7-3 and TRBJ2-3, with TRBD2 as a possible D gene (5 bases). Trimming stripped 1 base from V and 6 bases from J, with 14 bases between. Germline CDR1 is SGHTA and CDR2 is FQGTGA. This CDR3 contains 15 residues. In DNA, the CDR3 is TGTGCCAGCAGCTTAAATGGCCACGGGGTGGATACGCAGTATTTT. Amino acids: CASSLNGHGVDTQYF.

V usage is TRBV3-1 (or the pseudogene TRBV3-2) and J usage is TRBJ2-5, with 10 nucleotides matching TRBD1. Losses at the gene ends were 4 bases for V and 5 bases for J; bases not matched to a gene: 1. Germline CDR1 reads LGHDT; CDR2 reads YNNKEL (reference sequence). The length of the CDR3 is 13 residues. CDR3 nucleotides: TGTGCCAGCAGCCGGGACAGGGGTGAGACCCAGTACTTC. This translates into CASSRDRGETQYF.

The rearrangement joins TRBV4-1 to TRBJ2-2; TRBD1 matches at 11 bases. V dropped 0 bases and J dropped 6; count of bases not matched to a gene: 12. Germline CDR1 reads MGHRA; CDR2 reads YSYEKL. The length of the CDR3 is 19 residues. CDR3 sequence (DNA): TGCGCCAGCAGCCAAGACCCCTCCGGGACAGGGGGAGCAGCCGGGGAGCTGTTTTTT. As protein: CASSQDPSGTGGAAGELFF.

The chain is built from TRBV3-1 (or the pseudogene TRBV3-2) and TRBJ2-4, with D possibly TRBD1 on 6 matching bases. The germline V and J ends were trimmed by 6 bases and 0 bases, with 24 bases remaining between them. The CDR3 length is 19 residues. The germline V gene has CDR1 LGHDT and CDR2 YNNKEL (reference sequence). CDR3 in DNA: TGTGCCAGCAGTCCCCGCCTCAAGACAGGACGACTAGCCAAAAACATTCAGTACTTC. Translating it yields CASSPRLKTGRLAKNIQYF.

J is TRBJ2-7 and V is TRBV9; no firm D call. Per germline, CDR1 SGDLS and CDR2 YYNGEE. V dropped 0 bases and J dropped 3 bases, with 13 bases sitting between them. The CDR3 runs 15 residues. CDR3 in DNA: TGTGCCAGCAGCGTAGGTACAGCCGGCCTCTACGAGCAGTACTTC. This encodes CASSVGTAGLYEQYF.

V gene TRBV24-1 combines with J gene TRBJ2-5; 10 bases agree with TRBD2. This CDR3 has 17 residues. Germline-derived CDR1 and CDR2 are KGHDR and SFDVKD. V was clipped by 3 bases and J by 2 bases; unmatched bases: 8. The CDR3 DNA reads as TGTGCCACCAGTGATGGGAGGAGTAGCGGGAGGCAAGAGACCCAGTACTTC. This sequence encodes CATSDGRSSGRQETQYF.